The entry that follows covers one T cell receptor beta chain sequence. CDR1 and CDR2 from the germline V gene are SGDLS and YYNGEE. Trimming removed 1 base at V and 4 bases at J, with 25 bases between. The CDR3 length is 19 residues. Autoimmune disease history or systemic immunosuppression barred patients. The study sampled blood at baseline, cycle 4 day 1, and cycle 7 day 1. These data are taken from a study of OX40 agonist ivuxolimab in advanced cancers. Turning to the study itself: Eligibility rules accepted prior anti-PD-1, anti-PD-L1 or anti-CTLA-4 therapy, and over 35% had some. Partial response was recorded in three patients: one hepatocellular carcinoma and two cutaneous melanoma cases.

Only in-frame clones appear in the TCRdb table, and some are missing; sequencing was by immunoSEQ multiplex PCR. This sample has 70,000 or so clones, with around nine tenths found just once. The chain joins TRBV9 to TRBJ2-3, with D possibly matching TRBD1 (6 bases). The clonotype was recovered from an adult with an advanced solid tumor such as melanoma, head and neck, liver or kidney cancer. The specimen was CD4+ or CD8+ T cells sorted from blood, collected in a trial of the OX40 agonist ivuxolimab. This CDR3 is CASSVPNHLPGAWADTQYF. The CDR3 bases are TGTGCCAGCAGCGTACCTAACCACCTCCCAGGGGCATGGGCAGATACGCAGTATTTT.